The clone carrying this T cell receptor (beta chain) was counted ten times or more. The antigen remains unidentified. This record comes from a study of regulatory T cells in long-lasting Graves disease. The CDR3 has 14 amino acids. CDR1 DFQATT and CDR2 SNEGSKA come from the germline V gene (reference sequence). Between the trimmed V and J ends, which lost 5 bases and 3 bases, there was a span of 14 bases. iRepertoire HTBI primers and Arm-PCR of CDR3 regions built TCR beta libraries. TCRdb reanalysed the multiplex PCR reads using MiXCR and keeps one entry per CDR3 protein. The sample lists about 460,000 distinct CDR3 sequences, less than 15% occurring once. Study results and caveats: In persistent patients, shared public clonotypes (roughly 3,000) outnumbered those in new patients (around 1,000). Those with persistent Graves' had less TCR diversity than newly diagnosed patients.

Time point in this sample: newly diagnosed GD, antithyroid drugs for less than 3 months. PBMC-extracted RNA yielded the TCR library. This same sample was also part of a study on T cells in Graves' hyperthyroidism and ophthalmopathy. This second study notes: The TCR CDR3 was amplified in a first-round RT-PCR using the HTBI primer set.

The rearrangement joins TRBV20-1 to TRBJ1-5; D call uncertain. The sequencing used peripheral blood mononuclear cells (PBMCs), collected at new diagnosis, from a patient treated with antithyroid drugs. This clonotype originated in a woman aged 45-59 years with Graves disease. CDR3 coding DNA: TGCAGTGCTTCCGCTTCCACGGTCAATCAGCCCCAGCATTTT. Protein sequence: CSASASTVNQPQHF.